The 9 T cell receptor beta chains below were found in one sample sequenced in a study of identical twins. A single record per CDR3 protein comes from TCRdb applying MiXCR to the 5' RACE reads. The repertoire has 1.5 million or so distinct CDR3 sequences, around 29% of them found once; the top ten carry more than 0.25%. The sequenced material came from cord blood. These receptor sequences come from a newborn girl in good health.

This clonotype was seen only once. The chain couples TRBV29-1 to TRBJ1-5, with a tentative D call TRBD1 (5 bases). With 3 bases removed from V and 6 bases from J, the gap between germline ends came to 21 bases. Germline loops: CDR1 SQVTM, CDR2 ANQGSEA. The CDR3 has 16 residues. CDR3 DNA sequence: TGCAGCGTTGACGGTTTGGGCGGGGGGTTATTTCAGCCCCAGCATTTT. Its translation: CSVDGLGGGLFQPQHF.

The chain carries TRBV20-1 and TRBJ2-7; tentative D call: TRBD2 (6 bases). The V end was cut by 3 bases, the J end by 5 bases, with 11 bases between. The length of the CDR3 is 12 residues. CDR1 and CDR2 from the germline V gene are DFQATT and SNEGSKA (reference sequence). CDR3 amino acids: CSARPGTDEQYF. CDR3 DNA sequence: TGCAGTGCTAGGCCTGGGACTGACGAGCAGTACTTC.

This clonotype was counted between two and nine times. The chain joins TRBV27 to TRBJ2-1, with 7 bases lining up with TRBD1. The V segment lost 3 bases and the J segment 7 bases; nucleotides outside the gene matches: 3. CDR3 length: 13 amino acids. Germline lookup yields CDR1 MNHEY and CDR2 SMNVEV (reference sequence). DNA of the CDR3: TGTGCCAGCAGTTTTTCACAGGGGAATGAGCAGTTCTTC. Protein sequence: CASSFSQGNEQFF.

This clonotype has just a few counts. DNA of the CDR3: TGTGCCAGCAGCTTGGGGACCCGGGGGTCCTATGGCTACACCTTC. It codes for CASSLGTRGSYGYTF. The gene calls are TRBV5-5 and TRBJ1-2, with D perhaps matching TRBD1 (5 bases). CDR3 size: 15 residues. Germline loops: CDR1 SGHKS, CDR2 YYEKEE (reference sequence). Trimming took off 0 bases at V and 4 bases at J, with 13 bases between the two ends.

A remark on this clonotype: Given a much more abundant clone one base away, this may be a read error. This chain's CDR3 is CASSFVDTLYF. The CDR3 DNA follows: TGTGCCAGCAGCTTCGTAGATACGCTGTATTTT. V and J are TRBV7-2 and TRBJ2-3; D gene uncertain. The CDR3 spans 11 residues. CDR1 is SGHTA, CDR2 FQGNSA, per germline.

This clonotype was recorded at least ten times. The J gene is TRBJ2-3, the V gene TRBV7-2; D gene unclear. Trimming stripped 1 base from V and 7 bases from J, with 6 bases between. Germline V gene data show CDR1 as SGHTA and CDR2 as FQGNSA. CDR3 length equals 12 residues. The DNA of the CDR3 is TGTGCCAGCAGCTTAGGTGGCTATACGCAGTATTTT. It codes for CASSLGGYTQYF.

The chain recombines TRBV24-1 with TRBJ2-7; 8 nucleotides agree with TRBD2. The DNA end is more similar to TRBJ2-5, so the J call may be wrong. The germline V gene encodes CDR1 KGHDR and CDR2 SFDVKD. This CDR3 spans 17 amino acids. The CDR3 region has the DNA TGTGCCACCAGTGATTTGCCCTCGGGAGGGCCTGGGGAGACCCAGTACTTC. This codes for CATSDLPSGGPGETQYF.

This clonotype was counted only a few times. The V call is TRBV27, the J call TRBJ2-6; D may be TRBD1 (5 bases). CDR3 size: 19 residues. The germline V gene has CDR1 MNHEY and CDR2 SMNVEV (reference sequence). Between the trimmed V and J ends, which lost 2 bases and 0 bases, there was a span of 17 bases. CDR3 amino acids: CASSLGASVFGSGANVLTF. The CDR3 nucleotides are TGTGCCAGCAGTTTAGGGGCCTCGGTTTTCGGCTCTGGGGCCAACGTCCTGACTTTC.

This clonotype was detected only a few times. CDR3 nucleotides: TGCAGCGTTGAAGATGGAGGAGGTACCTACGAGCAGTACTTC. This gives the protein CSVEDGGGTYEQYF. This chain links TRBV29-1 with TRBJ2-7; D is perhaps TRBD2 (5 bases). V lost 0 bases and J 2 bases, leaving 11 bases between the germline ends. This CDR3 is built from 14 residues. Germline CDR1 SQVTM, CDR2 ANQGSEA.